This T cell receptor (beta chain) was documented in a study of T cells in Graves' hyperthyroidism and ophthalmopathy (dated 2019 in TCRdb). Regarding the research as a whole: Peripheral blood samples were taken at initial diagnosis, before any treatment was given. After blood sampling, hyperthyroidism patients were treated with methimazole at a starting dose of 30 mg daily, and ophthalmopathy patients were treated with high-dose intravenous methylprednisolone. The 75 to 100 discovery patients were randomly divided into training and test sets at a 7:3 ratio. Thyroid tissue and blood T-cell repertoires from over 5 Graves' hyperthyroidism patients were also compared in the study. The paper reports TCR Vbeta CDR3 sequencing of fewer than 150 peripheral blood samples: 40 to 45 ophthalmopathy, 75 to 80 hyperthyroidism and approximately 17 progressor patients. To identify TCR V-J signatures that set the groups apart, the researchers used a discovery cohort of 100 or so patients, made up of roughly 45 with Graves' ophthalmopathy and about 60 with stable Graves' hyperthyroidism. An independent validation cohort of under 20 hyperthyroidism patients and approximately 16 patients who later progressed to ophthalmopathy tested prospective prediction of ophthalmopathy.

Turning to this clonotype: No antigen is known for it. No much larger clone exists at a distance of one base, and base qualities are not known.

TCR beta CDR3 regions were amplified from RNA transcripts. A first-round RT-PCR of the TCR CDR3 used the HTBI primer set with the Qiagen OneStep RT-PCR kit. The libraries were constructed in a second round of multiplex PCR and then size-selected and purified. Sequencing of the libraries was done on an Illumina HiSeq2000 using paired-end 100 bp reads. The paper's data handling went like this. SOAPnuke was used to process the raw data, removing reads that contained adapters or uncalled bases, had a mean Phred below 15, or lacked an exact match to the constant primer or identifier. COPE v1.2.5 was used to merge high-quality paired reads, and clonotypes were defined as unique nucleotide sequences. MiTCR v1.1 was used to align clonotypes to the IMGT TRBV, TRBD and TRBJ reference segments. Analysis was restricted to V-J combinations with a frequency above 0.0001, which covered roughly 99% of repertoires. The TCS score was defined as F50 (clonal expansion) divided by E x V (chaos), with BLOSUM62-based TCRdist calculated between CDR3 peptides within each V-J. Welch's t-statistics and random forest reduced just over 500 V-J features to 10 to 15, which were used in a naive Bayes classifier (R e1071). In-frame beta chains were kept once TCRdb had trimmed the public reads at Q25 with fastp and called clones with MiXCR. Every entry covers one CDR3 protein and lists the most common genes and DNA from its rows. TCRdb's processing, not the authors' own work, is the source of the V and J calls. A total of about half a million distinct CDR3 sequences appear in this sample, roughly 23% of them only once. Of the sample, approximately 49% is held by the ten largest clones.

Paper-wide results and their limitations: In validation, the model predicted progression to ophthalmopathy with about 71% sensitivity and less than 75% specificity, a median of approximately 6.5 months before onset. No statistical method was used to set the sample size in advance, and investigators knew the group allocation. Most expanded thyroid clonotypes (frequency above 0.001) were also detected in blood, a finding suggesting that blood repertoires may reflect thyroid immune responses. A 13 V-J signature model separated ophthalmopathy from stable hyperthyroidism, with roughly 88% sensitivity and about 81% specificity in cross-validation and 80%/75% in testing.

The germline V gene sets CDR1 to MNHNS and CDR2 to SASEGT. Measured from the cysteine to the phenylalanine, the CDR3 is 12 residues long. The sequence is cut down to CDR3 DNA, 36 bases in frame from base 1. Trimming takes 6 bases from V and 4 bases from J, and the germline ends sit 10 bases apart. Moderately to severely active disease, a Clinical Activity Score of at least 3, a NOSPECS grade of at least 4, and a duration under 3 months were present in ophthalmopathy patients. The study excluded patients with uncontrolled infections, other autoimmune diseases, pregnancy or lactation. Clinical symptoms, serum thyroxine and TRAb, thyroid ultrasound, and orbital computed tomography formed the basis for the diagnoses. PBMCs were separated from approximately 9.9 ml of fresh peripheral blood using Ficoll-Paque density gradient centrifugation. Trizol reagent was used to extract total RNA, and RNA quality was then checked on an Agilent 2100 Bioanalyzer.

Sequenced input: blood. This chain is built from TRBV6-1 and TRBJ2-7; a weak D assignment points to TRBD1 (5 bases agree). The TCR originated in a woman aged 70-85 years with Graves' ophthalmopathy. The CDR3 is CASRLQDYEQYF. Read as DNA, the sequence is TGTGCCAGCAGATTACAGGATTACGAGCAGTACTTC.